This T cell receptor (beta chain) was recovered during a study of T cells in narcolepsy. About this clone: Its specificity is unknown.

The study's findings and limits: Reportedly, autoreactive clonotypes were serially detected in patients' blood but not controls'.

There are 19 residues in the CDR3. V lost 1 base, J lost 0 bases, and 16 bases lay in between. Germline CDR1 is LNHDA and CDR2 is SQIVND (reference sequence). Clones were sequenced by immunoSEQ multiplex PCR, and TCRdb holds only the in-frame ones, with some missing. The profile shows fewer than 25,000 clones, about 82% of them singletons. This clonotype was obtained from a human donor in good health. Sequenced material: memory (CD45RA-) CD4+ T cells from blood. V is TRBV19 and J is TRBJ2-6; D is unclear. In DNA form, the CDR3 reads TGTGCCAGTAGTATAGGGCTCGGACGGGTTAGCTCTGGGGCCAACGTCCTGACTTTC. Translation: CASSIGLGRVSSGANVLTF.